This TCR beta chain was obtained from a study of blood T cell repertoires in COVID-19. Study-level background: Spain, Italy and the United States supplied samples that represented acute and convalescent COVID-19. PBMCs, B-cell-depleted T cells, or T cells provided the cDNA or gDNA that made up the material.

The authors' processing: The authors estimated nucleated cell counts from reference gene primer amplification. The table came from immunoSEQ multiplex PCR; TCRdb's copy has only in-frame clones and leaves some out. That table supplies the V and J calls and clone size; D and trimming were determined from the DNA. The data hold roughly 35,000 clones, with more than 75% observed a single time. As for this clone: One end of the junction fails to match germline, which may point to a read error.

The CDR3 is 13 residues long. Germline-derived CDR1 and CDR2 are SSHAT and FNYEAQ (reference sequence). The sample was peripheral blood. The chain is built from TRBV7-7 and TRBJ2-2; 9 nucleotides agree with TRBD2. The clonotype originates from a human donor in a cohort sampled during active COVID-19. The CDR3 region is CASSPSGIGELFF. CDR3 nucleotide sequence: TGTGCTAGCAGCCCTAGCGGGATCGGGGAGCTGTTTTTT.